Listed below are T cell receptor beta chains from one sample, sequenced in a study of CD8+CD57+ T cells in acquired aplastic anemia. TCRdb analysed the reads with MiXCR anew, one entry per CDR3 protein. Among roughly 180,000 distinct CDR3 sequences, nearly 50% were seen once, and the ten largest hold about an eighth. Input material: sorted CD4+, CD8+, or CD8+CD57+ T cells (not recorded which) from PBMCs. The receptors derive from a human donor with aplastic anemia. The CDR3 runs from the conserved cysteine through the conserved F or W. D genes are given only for firm matches. A clone size is listed for some rows: how often the clone was seen (once, few, many), or a class if it is expanded.

D gene: .
clone size: many
V gene: TRBV6-1
J gene: TRBJ2-5
CDR3 DNA: TGTGCCAGCAGGGGACGTGCAGGGATCTCTCAAGAGACCCAGTACTTC
CDR3 protein: CASRGRAGISQETQYF

D gene: .
clone size: .
V gene: TRBV10-3
J gene: TRBJ2-1
CDR3 DNA: TGTGCCATCAGTGCAAGGCAGAGCTCCTACAATGAGCAGTTCTTC
CDR3 protein: CAISARQSSYNEQFF

D gene: .
clone size: once
V gene: TRBV6-5
J gene: TRBJ2-1
CDR3 DNA: TGTGCCAGCAGTTTAAGCAGGGGCTACGATGAGCAGTTCTTC
CDR3 protein: CASSLSRGYDEQFF

D gene: .
clone size: .
V gene: TRBV4-1
J gene: TRBJ2-7
CDR3 DNA: TGCGCCAGCAGCCAAGACCGGAACGAGCAGTACTTC
CDR3 protein: CASSQDRNEQYF

D gene: .
clone size: few
V gene: TRBV7-3
J gene: TRBJ2-7
CDR3 DNA: TGTGCCAGCAGCCTAACCGGGACGATACCCTACGAGCAGTACTTC
CDR3 protein: CASSLTGTIPYEQYF

D gene: TRBD2
clone size: .
V gene: TRBV11-1
J gene: TRBJ2-3
CDR3 DNA: TGTGCCACCCGGGATCAAGCGGGGGCCCGCACAGATACGCAGTATTTT
CDR3 protein: CATRDQAGARTDTQYF

D gene: .
clone size: few
V gene: TRBV19
J gene: TRBJ1-1
CDR3 DNA: TGTGCCAGTGCCAAAGGAGACGAAATGAACACTGAAGCTTTCTTT
CDR3 protein: CASAKGDEMNTEAFF

D gene: TRBD1
clone size: many
V gene: TRBV7-3
J gene: TRBJ2-1
CDR3 DNA: TGTGCCAGCAGCTTAGACCGGGACAGCGCAAGTGAGCAGTTCTTC
CDR3 protein: CASSLDRDSASEQFF

D gene: .
clone size: .
V gene: TRBV24-1
J gene: TRBJ2-7
CDR3 DNA: TGTGCCACCACGTTCCCCCCGGATCCCCGGCGCTACGAGCAGTACTTC
CDR3 protein: CATTFPPDPRRYEQYF

D gene: TRBD2
clone size: .
V gene: TRBV24-1
J gene: TRBJ2-7
CDR3 DNA: TGTGCCAGCAGCTTATTAGCGGGAGACCCCTACGAGCAGTACTTC
CDR3 protein: CASSLLAGDPYEQYF

D gene: .
clone size: .
V gene: TRBV29-1
J gene: TRBJ2-1
CDR3 DNA: TGCAGCGTTGAAGTGGGGCATGAGCAGTTCTTC
CDR3 protein: CSVEVGHEQFF

D gene: .
clone size: many
V gene: TRBV12-3/TRBV12-4
J gene: TRBJ1-1
CDR3 DNA: TGTGCCAGCAGTTTTGCAGGGCCCACTGAAGCTTTCTTT
CDR3 protein: CASSFAGPTEAFF

D gene: .
clone size: many
V gene: TRBV7-7
J gene: TRBJ1-5
CDR3 DNA: TGTGCTAGCAGCTTAGCGGCAAAGGAGAATCAGCCCCAGCATTTT
CDR3 protein: CASSLAAKENQPQHF

D gene: .
clone size: many
V gene: TRBV5-5
J gene: TRBJ1-1
CDR3 DNA: TGTGCCAGCAGCCTGAGTGGAGGAGGCACTGAAGCTTTCTTT
CDR3 protein: CASSLSGGGTEAFF

D gene: TRBD1
clone size: .
V gene: TRBV7-2
J gene: TRBJ1-2
CDR3 DNA: TGTGCCAGCAGCTTCTTCACAGGGGGGAGCTATGGCTACACCTTC
CDR3 protein: CASSFFTGGSYGYTF

D gene: TRBD1
clone size: many
V gene: TRBV5-1
J gene: TRBJ2-1
CDR3 DNA: TGCGCCAGCAGCCTGAGGACAGGGAACTACAATGAGCAGTTCTTC
CDR3 protein: CASSLRTGNYNEQFF

D gene: .
clone size: .
V gene: TRBV20-1
J gene: TRBJ1-1
CDR3 DNA: TGCAGTGCTAGTGACCAGAACACTGAAGCTTTCTTT
CDR3 protein: CSASDQNTEAFF

D gene: .
clone size: many
V gene: TRBV6-1
J gene: TRBJ2-7
CDR3 DNA: TGTGCCATCATAGGATCCTACGAGCAGTACTTC
CDR3 protein: CAIIGSYEQYF

D gene: .
clone size: few
V gene: TRBV11-3
J gene: TRBJ2-2
CDR3 DNA: TGTGCCAGCAGCTTAGACAGTGCGGTGAACACCGGGGAGCTGTTTTTT
CDR3 protein: CASSLDSAVNTGELFF

D gene: TRBD1
clone size: .
V gene: TRBV28
J gene: TRBJ1-6
CDR3 DNA: TGTACCAGCAGCCCGGGGACAGGGCGCAATTCACCCCTCCACTTT
CDR3 protein: CTSSPGTGRNSPLHF

D gene: TRBD2
clone size: few
V gene: TRBV15
J gene: TRBJ2-3
CDR3 DNA: TGTGCCACCAGCAGGAGGACTAGCGGCACAGATACGCAGTATTTT
CDR3 protein: CATSRRTSGTDTQYF

D gene: .
clone size: once
V gene: TRBV24-1
J gene: TRBJ2-1
CDR3 DNA: TGTGCCACCAGTGACCCTCTCAGGGGGCAGTTCTTC
CDR3 protein: CATSDPLRGQFF

D gene: .
clone size: many
V gene: TRBV20-1
J gene: TRBJ2-7
CDR3 DNA: TGCAGTGCTAGACTAGCAGGGCTCAGTCGCTACGAGCAGTACTTC
CDR3 protein: CSARLAGLSRYEQYF

D gene: .
clone size: .
V gene: TRBV5-6
J gene: TRBJ2-7
CDR3 DNA: TGTGCCAGCAGCTTAGTTGGGGCCCCCTACGAGCAGTACTTC
CDR3 protein: CASSLVGAPYEQYF

D gene: TRBD2
clone size: .
V gene: TRBV7-9
J gene: TRBJ2-5
CDR3 DNA: TGTGCCAGCAACGGGGGGGGGCTGACCCAGTACTTC
CDR3 protein: CASNGGGLTQYF

D gene: .
clone size: .
V gene: TRBV7-3
J gene: TRBJ2-7
CDR3 DNA: TGTGCCAGCAGTCAACAGATTACCTACGAGCAGTACTTC
CDR3 protein: CASSQQITYEQYF

D gene: .
clone size: .
V gene: TRBV20-1
J gene: TRBJ2-1
CDR3 DNA: TGCAGTGCTAGCCTCGGGGTTCGCCGGGAGAATGAGCAGTTCTTC
CDR3 protein: CSASLGVRRENEQFF

D gene: .
clone size: many
V gene: TRBV9
J gene: TRBJ1-1
CDR3 DNA: TGTGCCAGCAGCGTCGAGGACGGACCGACGGCTGAAGCTTTCTTT
CDR3 protein: CASSVEDGPTAEAFF

D gene: TRBD1
clone size: .
V gene: TRBV19
J gene: TRBJ1-5
CDR3 DNA: TGTGCCAGTTGTCGAGCAGGGGGGAATCAGCCCCAGCATTTT
CDR3 protein: CASCRAGGNQPQHF

D gene: .
clone size: .
V gene: TRBV12-3/TRBV12-4
J gene: TRBJ2-7
CDR3 DNA: TGTGCCAGCCCCTCGGTCCCCTACGAGCAGTACTTC
CDR3 protein: CASPSVPYEQYF

D gene: .
clone size: .
V gene: TRBV27
J gene: TRBJ2-7
CDR3 DNA: TGTGCCAGCAGATATAAAGGGGTCTACTCCTACGAGCAGTACTTC
CDR3 protein: CASRYKGVYSYEQYF

D gene: TRBD1
clone size: few
V gene: TRBV12-3/TRBV12-4
J gene: TRBJ2-7
CDR3 DNA: TGTGCCAGCAGTTTAGCCCCCGGACAGGGTTCTTACTACGAGCAGTACTTC
CDR3 protein: CASSLAPGQGSYYEQYF

D gene: .
clone size: .
V gene: TRBV11-1
J gene: TRBJ2-7
CDR3 DNA: TGTGCCAGCAGTTCCTTCGGGGGGAAGGGGACAGATACGCAGTACTTC
CDR3 protein: CASSSFGGKGTDTQYF

D gene: .
clone size: few
V gene: TRBV7-3
J gene: TRBJ2-7
CDR3 DNA: TGTGCCAGCAGCCTGGACTCGGGCGAGCAGTACTTC
CDR3 protein: CASSLDSGEQYF

D gene: TRBD2
clone size: many
V gene: TRBV27
J gene: TRBJ2-7
CDR3 DNA: TGTGCCAGCAGTTTCTTAGCGGGGTCTACCTACGAGCAGTACTTC
CDR3 protein: CASSFLAGSTYEQYF

D gene: TRBD1
clone size: many
V gene: TRBV10-1
J gene: TRBJ1-5
CDR3 DNA: TGCGCCAGCAGGAAACAGGGGGCGAGCAATCAGCCCCAGCATTTT
CDR3 protein: CASRKQGASNQPQHF

D gene: .
clone size: .
V gene: TRBV12-3/TRBV12-4
J gene: TRBJ1-4
CDR3 DNA: TGTGCCAGCAGTTTACGGCAGCTCGAAAAACTGTTTTTT
CDR3 protein: CASSLRQLEKLFF

D gene: .
clone size: .
V gene: TRBV19
J gene: TRBJ1-2
CDR3 DNA: TGTGCCAGCCGCCGGGACTCAGACTATGGCTACACCTTC
CDR3 protein: CASRRDSDYGYTF

D gene: TRBD1
clone size: .
V gene: TRBV15
J gene: TRBJ1-5
CDR3 DNA: TGTGCCACCAGCAGAAACAGGGGACACGGCAATCAGCCCCAGCATTTT
CDR3 protein: CATSRNRGHGNQPQHF

D gene: .
clone size: .
V gene: TRBV20-1
J gene: TRBJ1-2
CDR3 DNA: TGCAGTGCGTCCGACAGTACCCCATATGGCTACACCTTC
CDR3 protein: CSASDSTPYGYTF

D gene: .
clone size: .
V gene: TRBV19
J gene: TRBJ1-1
CDR3 DNA: TGTGCCAGTAGTATTGAGCCTGAAGCTTTCTTT
CDR3 protein: CASSIEPEAFF

D gene: .
clone size: many
V gene: TRBV7-2
J gene: TRBJ2-5
CDR3 DNA: TGTGCCAGCAGCGTCAGCCGGGACCTCGCGACCCAGTACTTC
CDR3 protein: CASSVSRDLATQYF

D gene: .
clone size: many
V gene: TRBV10-1
J gene: TRBJ2-3
CDR3 DNA: TGCGCCACCTCGAGGGCTAGCGACCCTTCCACAGATACGCAGTATTTT
CDR3 protein: CATSRASDPSTDTQYF

D gene: .
clone size: .
V gene: TRBV19
J gene: TRBJ2-7
CDR3 DNA: TGCGCCAGTAGTATCGGCGGGACAGCCTACGAGCAGTACTTC
CDR3 protein: CASSIGGTAYEQYF

D gene: TRBD2
clone size: .
V gene: TRBV11-3
J gene: TRBJ2-7
CDR3 DNA: TGTGCCAGCAGCCCGGGGGGGGCTAACGAGCAGTACTTC
CDR3 protein: CASSPGGANEQYF

D gene: .
clone size: .
V gene: TRBV7-3
J gene: TRBJ1-6
CDR3 DNA: TGTGCCAGCAGCAGACAGCAGGAGCGGGGTAATTCACCCCTCCACTTT
CDR3 protein: CASSRQQERGNSPLHF

D gene: .
clone size: many
V gene: TRBV20-1
J gene: TRBJ1-4
CDR3 DNA: TGCAGTGCTAGAGCCCAGACAGTAAATGAAAAACTGTTTTTT
CDR3 protein: CSARAQTVNEKLFF

D gene: TRBD1
clone size: few
V gene: TRBV2
J gene: TRBJ1-1
CDR3 DNA: TGTGCCAGCAGTGACCGGACAGGTAACACTGAAGCTTTCTTT
CDR3 protein: CASSDRTGNTEAFF

D gene: .
clone size: .
V gene: TRBV10-1
J gene: TRBJ2-7
CDR3 DNA: TGCGCCAGCAGTGAGTCGGGAGGGGGGCCCTACGAGCAGTACTTC
CDR3 protein: CASSESGGGPYEQYF

D gene: TRBD1
clone size: many
V gene: TRBV7-2
J gene: TRBJ2-7
CDR3 DNA: TGTGCCAGCAGCCGGACAGGGTTGGGAACCTACGAGCAGTACTTC
CDR3 protein: CASSRTGLGTYEQYF

D gene: .
clone size: .
V gene: TRBV9
J gene: TRBJ2-3
CDR3 DNA: TGTGCCAGCAGTTATCCGACAGAAGATACGCAGTATTTT
CDR3 protein: CASSYPTEDTQYF

D gene: TRBD2
clone size: .
V gene: TRBV10-3
J gene: TRBJ2-1
CDR3 DNA: TGTGCCATCCTAGCGGGAGTGCGGAATGAGCAGTTCTTC
CDR3 protein: CAILAGVRNEQFF

D gene: .
clone size: .
V gene: TRBV10-3
J gene: TRBJ1-2
CDR3 DNA: TGTGCCATCAGTGAGTCGTTACAGTCGGTTGGCTACACCTTC
CDR3 protein: CAISESLQSVGYTF

D gene: TRBD2
clone size: few
V gene: TRBV2
J gene: TRBJ2-1
CDR3 DNA: TGTGCCAGCAGTGGGGATAGCGGGGCTCAGTTCTTC
CDR3 protein: CASSGDSGAQFF

D gene: .
clone size: few
V gene: TRBV30
J gene: TRBJ1-2
CDR3 DNA: TGTGCCTGGAGTTCACAGGGTGATGGGGGCTACACCTTC
CDR3 protein: CAWSSQGDGGYTF

D gene: TRBD1
clone size: few
V gene: TRBV19
J gene: TRBJ2-7
CDR3 DNA: TGTGCCAGTAGTCGACAGGGCCAAGAGCAGTACTTC
CDR3 protein: CASSRQGQEQYF

D gene: .
clone size: .
V gene: TRBV29-1
J gene: TRBJ1-5
CDR3 DNA: TGCAGCTCCACGGGGGCAGAAGAGACCCAGCATTTT
CDR3 protein: CSSTGAEETQHF

D gene: .
clone size: .
V gene: TRBV19
J gene: TRBJ1-2
CDR3 DNA: TGTGCCAGTAGTATGCATGATGGGACGGGGTATGGCTACACCTTC
CDR3 protein: CASSMHDGTGYGYTF